This T cell receptor beta chain was found in a study of T cell responses to AZD1222 COVID-19 vaccine. Study-level results: Unmutated regions of variants are reportedly targeted by nearly half of spike-specific TCRs.

This CDR3 is built from 11 residues. V was trimmed by 0 bases and J by 10 bases, leaving 9 bases between them. CDR1 and CDR2 (germline): GTSNPN, SVGIG (reference sequence). Sequencing was performed with immunoSEQ multiplex PCR; in TCRdb, only in-frame clones are kept and a portion is missing. The sample shows 150,000 to 200,000 clones, almost 95% of them seen only once. A remark on this clone: The antigen is unknown.

This material consisted of peripheral blood, taken on day 0 of AZD1222 vaccination. The clonotype was recovered from an adult in good health. The chain carries TRBV30 and TRBJ1-1; D remains ambiguous. CDR3 region: CAWSVSRRAFF. As DNA, the CDR3 is TGTGCCTGGAGTGTAAGTCGGAGAGCTTTCTTT.